This TCR beta chain emerged from a study of monozygotic twins with inflammatory bowel disease (dated by TCRdb to about 2019). The study in broad terms: A total of some 30 monozygotic twin pairs were included in the full study, comprising nine German pairs (four IBD-concordant, five IBD-discordant) and 19 IBD-discordant Danish pairs. The search for disease-associated traits relied mainly on comparing, within discordant pairs, IBD patients with their genetically identical healthy co-twins. Each individual had, on average, about 151 000 unique TCRalpha sequences and 181 000 unique TCRbeta sequences available for analysis.

General conclusions and limits of the study: Repertoire similarity did not differ between concordant and discordant twins, possibly due to limited statistical power. Because patients received different immunosuppressive treatments, the repertoires may have picked up extra background noise and variability between individuals. Fewer clonotypes were shared with other individuals by IBD patients than by healthy twins, most markedly in patients showing signs of disease activity. A decrease in TCRbeta repertoire diversity, as measured by inverse Simpson index, was observed in IBD patients compared with their healthy co-twins. The results gave no support for a single strong signal or clonotype linked to IBD. Different T cell subtypes could not be distinguished in the analysis.

From each donor, a roughly 2.5 ml peripheral blood sample was drawn into PAXgene tubes and stored at -80 degrees C. Without T cell sorting, total RNA was isolated from whole blood using the PAXgene blood miRNA kit on an automated QIAcube. Peripheral blood from monozygotic twin pairs, either concordant or discordant for inflammatory bowel disease, underwent deep TCRalpha and TCRbeta repertoire profiling that used unique molecular barcoding. Smoking habits were recorded for all twin pairs, with individuals classified as current, former or never smokers. Per the germline V gene (reference sequence), MNHEY is the CDR1 and SMNVEV is the CDR2. The cysteine opens and the phenylalanine closes a CDR3 of 13 amino acids. There is no recorded DNA. Libraries were made using 5' RACE. Preparation of each TCR library used approximately 3,500 ng of total RNA. cDNA was synthesized with SMARTScribe reverse transcriptase in eight separate reactions per sample. Unique molecular identifiers containing a 6-nucleotide sample barcode were introduced through template switching during cDNA synthesis. Amplification of TCRalpha and TCRbeta cDNA involved two nested PCRs of 16 and 9 cycles, and each PCR was followed by bead purification. Before amplification, the cDNA was treated with uracil DNA-glycosylase and purified using the QIAquick PCR purification kit. The second PCR added Illumina TruSeq-compatible adapters along with sample-specific barcodes. Library quality and concentration were checked on TapeStation and Qubit, and libraries were pooled at about 4.9 ng each. Sequencing of pooled libraries was carried out on an Illumina HiSeq2500 single-index Rapid Run using 2 x 100 bp reads and custom sequencing primers. The original methods were these. PCR and sequencing errors were corrected by UMI-based consensus assembly using MiGEC version 1.2.6. MiXCR version 2.1.1 handled V(D)J alignment, clonotype assembly and CDR3 extraction. To normalise gene usage, clonotype sharing and MAIT/NKT TCR abundance, the top 1000, 10 000 and 20 000 clonotypes in each sample were analysed. Diversity was computed as the inverse Simpson index with the vegan R package after downsampling to 27 000 UMIs. Paired Mann-Whitney U tests on discordant twin pairs were used, with Benjamini-Hochberg multiple-testing correction. Reprocessed by TCRdb, the reads give a single entry per CDR3 protein sequence, without DNA. The V and J calls here are based on TCRdb, not the publication. The table held for this sample gives 200,000 to 250,000 distinct CDR3 sequences. The biggest ten clones account for around 7.7% of the sample.

Comments on this clonotype: Its recognized antigen is unknown.

The V and J segments used are TRBV27 and TRBJ2-7; TCRdb proposes TRBD1, but this gene call is untestable without DNA. Sequencing was carried out using blood. The clonotype originates from a human donor with ulcerative colitis or Crohn's disease, or a healthy co-twin of an affected twin (not recorded which). This receptor has the CDR3 CASSPDWGYEQYF.